This T cell receptor beta chain was documented in a study of T cell changes during pregnancy in multiple sclerosis. This CDR3 is built from 15 residues. V trimming: 4 bases; J trimming: 7 bases; junction bases outside the gene matches: 7. Germline V CDR1 and CDR2: SEHNR, FQNEAQ (reference sequence). Sequenced by immunoSEQ multiplex PCR; TCRdb stores in-frame clones only, minus some. The table records about 73,000 clones, over 80% of them present only once. Sequencing was performed on peripheral blood, taken in the third trimester of pregnancy. V is TRBV7-9 and J is TRBJ2-1; 10 positions match TRBD2. The sequence was obtained from a female donor in good health, enrolled as a control in a pregnancy study. The CDR3 is CASSSRLAGRNEQFF. Here the CDR3 DNA reads TGTGCCAGCAGCTCACGACTAGCGGGTAGAAATGAGCAGTTCTTC.